These 19 T cell receptor beta chains came from one sample sequenced in a study of human T cells and chemical hapten exposure. Time point specified: patch test 1, 2 weeks after DPC sensitization. Treatment reported: therapeutic diphenylcyclopropenone sensitization with weekly scalp DPC. In TCRdb, the RACE reads were re-called with MiXCR into one record per CDR3 protein. Of 150,000 to 200,000 distinct CDR3 sequences listed, around 20% were seen once; the top ten hold about 7%. This specimen consisted of whole blood, obtained in connection with sensitization to the hapten diphenylcyclopropenone (DPC). The receptor source for this set is a woman aged 45-60 years with alopecia areata. Some clones in this sample may be carry-over from other donors' samples.

In its sample, this clonotype was seen many times. The chain links TRBV21-1 to TRBJ1-4; the table's D gene call, TRBD1, was not cross checked with the DNA. TRBV21-1 is a known pseudogene. The CDR3 spans 17 residues. CDR3 DNA sequence: TGTGCCAGACTCCGGGACAGGGGCCTTACAACTAATGAAAAACTGTTTTTT. Its protein is CARLRDRGLTTNEKLFF.

This clonotype was counted only a few times. The chain couples TRBV5-1 to TRBJ2-1; 7 bases are shared with TRBD2. V lost 4 bases, J lost 3 bases, and 10 bases stayed unmatched. The CDR3 consists of 16 residues. The germline CDR1 and CDR2 sequences are SGHRS and YFSETQ. CDR3 region: CASSPPLAASYNEQFF. CDR3 bases: TGCGCCAGCAGCCCCCCTCTAGCGGCAAGCTACAATGAGCAGTTCTTC.

This clonotype was seen many times. The V call is TRBV2, the J call TRBJ2-3, with 11 bases fitting TRBD2. Germline V gene lookup returns CDR1 SNHLY and CDR2 FYNNEI. The CDR3 extends over 17 amino acids. V dropped 3 bases and J dropped 4; count of bases not matched to a gene: 9. CDR3 in amino acids: CASSDSKLAGEADTQYF. CDR3 DNA sequence: TGTGCCAGCAGTGACAGCAAACTAGCGGGAGAGGCAGATACGCAGTATTTT. Together with reference TRBV2 and TRBJ2-3, the CDR3 gives the full variable domain: EPEVTQTPSHQVTQMGQEVILRCVPISNHLYFYWYRQILGQKVEFLVSFYNNEISEKSEIFDDQFSVERPDGSNFTLKIRSTKLEDSAMYFCASSDSKLAGEADTQYFGPGTRLTVL.

This clonotype was detected only a few times. V and J are TRBV11-2 and TRBJ2-1; D is perhaps TRBD1 (6 bases). Germline assignment: CDR1 SGHAT and CDR2 FQNNGV. Trimming pared 1 base from V and 9 bases from J, leaving 7 bases between. This CDR3 has 12 residues. In DNA form, the CDR3 reads TGTGCCAGCAGCTTAGGGGGGCTTGAGCAGTTCTTC. This sequence encodes CASSLGGLEQFF.

This clonotype was counted ten times or more. V usage is TRBV10-3 and J usage is TRBJ2-5; 9 bases fit TRBD2. The length of the CDR3 is 14 residues. Germline V CDR1 and CDR2: ENHRY, SYGVKD. V was clipped by 10 bases and J by 5 bases; unmatched bases: 11. In DNA, the CDR3 is TGTGCCACCGGAGCGGGAGGATCCGAGGAGACCCAGTACTTC. Its translation is CATGAGGSEETQYF.

This rearrangement joins TRBV20-1 to TRBJ2-5; D is uncertain. Germline-derived CDR1 and CDR2 are DFQATT and SNEGSKA (reference sequence). Trimming removed 1 base at V and 4 bases at J, with 10 bases between. There are 13 residues in the CDR3. Here the CDR3 reads CSARAPTRETQYF. CDR3 sequence (DNA): TGCAGTGCTAGAGCCCCGACAAGAGAGACCCAGTACTTC.

The chain links TRBV29-1 to TRBJ2-7; 9 bases fit TRBD1. V shed 5 bases and J 4 bases; nucleotides not matched to a gene: 9. The CDR3 extends over 14 amino acids. CDR1 SQVTM and CDR2 ANQGSEA come from the germline V gene. The DNA of the CDR3 is TGCAGCGTTCGTTGGGCGGGACAGGGATACGAGCAGTACTTC. It yields the protein CSVRWAGQGYEQYF.

This clonotype was seen a handful of times. The chain carries TRBV10-3 and TRBJ2-1; 8 bases fit TRBD1. The V gene's germline CDR1 is ENHRY and CDR2 SYGVKD. This CDR3 contains 15 residues. Trimming removed 5 bases from V and 1 base from J; junction bases left unmatched: 4. CDR3 bases: TGTGCCATCAGTTTCGGACAGGGTTCCTACAATGAGCAGTTCTTC. Protein sequence: CAISFGQGSYNEQFF.

This clonotype has only a few counts. The V and J genes are TRBV2 and TRBJ2-1; 10 bases are a match to TRBD2. The CDR3 totals 16 residues. The ends lost 1 base at V and 7 bases at J; junction bases unmatched: 7. The germline CDR1 and CDR2 sequences are SNHLY and FYNNEI. The CDR3 is CASSEGTSGIVNEQFF. CDR3 bases: TGTGCCAGCAGTGAAGGTACTAGCGGGATTGTTAATGAGCAGTTCTTC.

This clonotype showed up just a few times. V usage is TRBV20-1 and J usage is TRBJ2-3; weak D call: TRBD1 (6 bases). CDR3 size: 14 residues. V was shortened by 5 bases and J by 1 base, with 13 bases between the two germline ends. Germline V gene sequence: CDR1 DFQATT, CDR2 SNEGSKA (reference sequence). Here the CDR3 reads CSAEQGFGTDTQYF. In DNA, the CDR3 is TGCAGTGCTGAACAGGGCTTCGGCACAGATACGCAGTATTTT.

V usage is TRBV7-2 and J usage is TRBJ1-4; D might be TRBD1 (5 bases). The ends were cut back, 8 bases at V and 4 bases at J, with 11 bases in the middle. The CDR3 runs 13 residues. Germline CDR1 SGHTA, CDR2 FQGNSA. For the CDR3, the DNA is TGTGCCAGCCGCGCCGGGGGTAATGAAAAACTGTTTTTT. Protein product: CASRAGGNEKLFF.

This clonotype was counted between two and nine times. The J gene is TRBJ2-1, the V gene TRBV6-2 or TRBV6-3, with 13 nucleotides matching TRBD2. CDR1 and CDR2 from the germline V gene are MNHEY and SVGEGT. This CDR3 region has 16 residues. V gave up 4 bases and J gave up 6 bases; unmatched junction bases: 6. CDR3 nucleotides: TGTGCCAGCAGTTTTTCACTAGCGGGAGGGATCAATGAGCAGTTCTTC. Translated: CASSFSLAGGINEQFF.

The chain links TRBV3-1 to TRBJ1-3, with 10 bases matching TRBD1. Germline V lookup: CDR1 LGHDT, CDR2 YNNKEL (reference sequence). The ends lost 6 bases at V and 2 bases at J; junction bases unmatched: 4. This CDR3 is built from 15 residues. CDR3 protein: CASRGQGKAGNTIYF. DNA for the CDR3: TGTGCCAGCAGGGGACAGGGGAAAGCTGGAAACACCATATATTTT.

This clonotype has only a few counts. The V and J genes are TRBV29-1 and TRBJ1-1; 8 bases map to TRBD1. This CDR3 has 14 residues. V lost 6 bases and J lost 1; bases outside the gene matches: 7. Per germline, CDR1 SQVTM and CDR2 ANQGSEA. The CDR3 loop reads CSVMDRVSNTEAFF. CDR3 nucleotides: TGCAGCGTGATGGACAGGGTTTCGAACACTGAAGCTTTCTTT.

This clonotype came up many times. CDR3 nucleotides: TGCAGCGTTGAAGTGACTAGCGGGAGTAACGAGCAGTACTTC. Amino acids: CSVEVTSGSNEQYF. The V call is TRBV29-1, the J call TRBJ2-7; 12 bases are shared with TRBD2. CDR3 length: 14 amino acids. Germline values: CDR1 SQVTM, CDR2 ANQGSEA. V dropped 1 base and J dropped 5; count of bases not matched to a gene: 3.

V usage is TRBV30 and J usage is TRBJ2-7, with TRBD1 identical over 9 bases. CDR3 length: 13 amino acids. The V segment lost 6 bases and the J segment 3 bases; nucleotides outside the gene matches: 6. Germline-derived CDR1 and CDR2 are GTSNPN and SVGIG (reference sequence). CDR3 residues: CACSRDRDYEQYF. CDR3 nucleotide sequence: TGTGCCTGTAGCCGGGACAGGGACTACGAGCAGTACTTC.

This chain links TRBV6-5 with TRBJ1-2, with D maybe TRBD1 (6 bases). V lost 5 bases to trimming and J lost 8 bases, with 18 bases between them. Germline V gene lookup returns CDR1 MNHEY and CDR2 SVGAGI. The CDR3 loop spans 14 amino acids. The CDR3 spells CASSQLQGLGGYTF. The CDR3 nucleotides read TGTGCCAGCAGTCAGTTACAGGGACTGGGGGGCTACACCTTC.

The chain couples TRBV5-5 to TRBJ2-1; D gene ambiguous. V lost 4 bases and J 0 bases, leaving 17 bases between the germline ends. Germline lookup yields CDR1 SGHKS and CDR2 YYEKEE (reference sequence). The CDR3 sequence is 17 residues long. CDR3 nucleotides: TGTGCCAGCAGCCTATTAGATTGGGTTAGCTCCTACAATGAGCAGTTCTTC. Its translation: CASSLLDWVSSYNEQFF.

V gene TRBV2 combines with J gene TRBJ1-1, with D perhaps matching TRBD1 (6 bases). CDR3 size: 15 residues. CDR1 and CDR2 from the germline V gene are SNHLY and FYNNEI. Trimming removed 2 bases from V and 0 bases from J, with 10 bases in between. As DNA, the CDR3 is TGTGCCAGCAGTGAAATCGGGGGCGTGAACACTGAAGCTTTCTTT. It codes for CASSEIGGVNTEAFF.